The TCR beta chain described here comes from a study of shared clonotypes between healthy human individuals. Donors were healthy HIV-negative adults without recent acute infections or vaccinations. The repertoire was sequenced with immunoSEQ multiplex PCR; TCRdb's copy has only in-frame clones and lacks some. This sample yields more than 2 million clones, of which more than 90% are seen a single time; roughly 0.13% belongs to the top ten. V was pared by 2 bases and J by 0 bases, with 11 bases of the junction left unmatched. Germline V gene lookup returns CDR1 KGHSH and CDR2 LQKENI. The CDR3 spans 18 residues.

The sequence came from a man aged 18 to 30 in good health. The source material was naive CD4+ T cells sorted from blood. Subset given: CD45RA+ positively selected. The chain is built from TRBV18 and TRBJ2-3, with 7 bases that match TRBD1. The CDR3 nucleotides read TGTGCCAGCTCACCAACCGGGACAGCACACCTTAGCACAGATACGCAGTATTTT. Protein: CASSPTGTAHLSTDTQYF. Supplemented by reference TRBV18 and TRBJ2-3, the full variable domain reads NAGVMQNPRHLVRRRGQEARLRCSPMKGHSHVYWYRQLPEEGLKFMVYLQKENIIDESGMPKERFSAEFPKEGPSILRIQQVVRGDSAAYFCASSPTGTAHLSTDTQYFGPGTRLTVL.